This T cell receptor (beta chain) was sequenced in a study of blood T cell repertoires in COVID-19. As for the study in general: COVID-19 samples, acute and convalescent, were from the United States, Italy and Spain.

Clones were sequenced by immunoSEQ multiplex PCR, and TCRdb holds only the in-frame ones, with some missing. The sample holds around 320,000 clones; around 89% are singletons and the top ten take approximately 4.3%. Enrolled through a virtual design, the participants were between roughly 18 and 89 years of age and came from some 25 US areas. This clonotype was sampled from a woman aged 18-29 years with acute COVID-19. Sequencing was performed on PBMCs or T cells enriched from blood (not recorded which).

The CDR3 protein is CASSSIGQGADTQYF. CDR3 in DNA: TGTGCCAGCAGTTCCATAGGACAGGGGGCGGATACGCAGTATTTT. The gene calls are TRBV28 and TRBJ2-3, with TRBD1 matching over 11 bases. The V gene end was trimmed by 4 bases and the J gene end by 6 bases; junction bases not matched to a gene: 6. This CDR3 has 15 residues. The germline CDR1 and CDR2 sequences are MDHEN and SYDVKM. The entire variable domain, with the rest obtained from reference TRBV28 and TRBJ2-3, is as follows: DVKVTQSSRYLVKRTGEKVFLECVQDMDHENMFWYRQDPGLGLRLIYFSYDVKMKEKGDIPEGYSVSREKKERFSLILESASTNQTSMYLCASSSIGQGADTQYFGPGTRLTVL.